Listed below are T cell receptor beta chains from one sample, sequenced in a study of blood T cell repertoires in COVID-19. Generated by immunoSEQ multiplex PCR, the TCRdb table keeps only in-frame clones and is missing some. The data show under 200,000 clones, with around 87% seen just once and around 0.6% held by the top ten. Sequences were obtained from peripheral blood. The receptors come from a man in his sixties with COVID-19, enrolled during active disease. CDR3s include the opening cysteine and the closing phenylalanine or tryptophan. The order of the fields is CDR3 protein, V gene, J gene.

CDR3: CASSATGLAGEQFF; V: TRBV13; J: TRBJ2-1
CDR3: CASSSRTEEAFF; V: TRBV6-5; J: TRBJ1-1
CDR3: CASSRDRDFIQPQHF; V: TRBV10-1; J: TRBJ1-5
CDR3: CASSQDGLAGLGNEQFF; V: TRBV4-3; J: TRBJ2-1
CDR3: CASTPRQVNQPQHF; V: TRBV19; J: TRBJ1-5
CDR3: CASSFTARTEAFF; V: TRBV12-3/TRBV12-4; J: TRBJ1-1
CDR3: CSVGVGGNQPQHF; V: TRBV29-1; J: TRBJ1-5
CDR3: CASSLSPWTGANEQFF; V: TRBV27; J: TRBJ2-1
CDR3: CASSSGANEKLFF; V: TRBV28; J: TRBJ1-4
CDR3: CASRKDSPYGYTF; V: TRBV2; J: TRBJ1-2